A selection of T cell receptor beta chains follows, all from one sample in a study of blood T cell repertoires in COVID-19. Sequenced by immunoSEQ multiplex PCR; TCRdb stores in-frame clones only, minus some. The top ten hold about 4% of the sample, which has approximately 250,000 clones, around 90% seen once. Sequenced: PBMCs or T cells enriched from blood (not recorded which). The receptor source for this set is a woman aged 25-40 years with acute COVID-19. Both conserved end residues are part of each CDR3. D genes are given only for firm matches. Clone sizes are given selectively: once, few, many, or a class where the clone is expanded.

V: TRBV6-5; size: -; J: TRBJ1-2; D: -; CDR3: CASSPGVGENSGYTF; DNA: TGTGCCAGCAGTCCAGGGGTCGGAGAAAACTCTGGCTACACCTTC
V: TRBV7-9; size: -; J: TRBJ2-1; D: -; CDR3: CASSRPGVAEQFF; DNA: TGTGCCAGCAGCCGCCCCGGGGTAGCTGAGCAGTTCTTC
V: TRBV20-1; size: -; J: TRBJ2-7; D: TRBD2; CDR3: CSASVSGGTYEQYF; DNA: TGCAGTGCTAGTGTCTCCGGGGGGACCTACGAGCAGTACTTC
V: TRBV9; size: -; J: TRBJ2-2; D: TRBD2; CDR3: CASSPTSEDTGELFF; DNA: TGTGCCAGCAGCCCCACTAGCGAAGACACCGGGGAGCTGTTTTTT
V: TRBV20-1; size: -; J: TRBJ2-3; D: -; CDR3: CSALGLNTQYF; DNA: TGCAGTGCCCTAGGCTTAAATACGCAGTATTTT
V: TRBV6-2/TRBV6-3; size: few; J: TRBJ2-7; D: TRBD1; CDR3: CASSYSITGQGQTYEQYF; DNA: TGTGCCAGCAGTTACTCGATAACAGGACAGGGCCAAACCTACGAGCAGTACTTC
V: TRBV29-1; size: once; J: TRBJ2-1; D: TRBD1; CDR3: CSVATGGGWDNEQFF; DNA: TGCAGCGTGGCGACAGGGGGCGGATGGGACAATGAGCAGTTCTTC
V: TRBV6-5; size: -; J: TRBJ1-2; D: -; CDR3: CASSYHNNYGYTF; DNA: TGTGCCAGCAGTTATCACAATAACTATGGCTACACCTTC
V: TRBV9; size: -; J: TRBJ2-7; D: -; CDR3: CASSGTIVGEQYF; DNA: TGTGCCAGCAGCGGTACTATTGTTGGCGAGCAGTACTTC
V: TRBV5-6; size: -; J: TRBJ2-3; D: -; CDR3: CASSLPERTDTQYF; DNA: TGTGCCAGCAGCTTGCCTGAGAGAACAGATACGCAGTATTTT
V: TRBV19; size: -; J: TRBJ1-4; D: -; CDR3: CASRAEDEKLFF; DNA: TGTGCCAGTAGAGCCGAGGATGAAAAACTGTTTTTT
V: TRBV15; size: -; J: TRBJ2-2; D: TRBD1; CDR3: CATSRPRPGQGPTGELFF; DNA: TGTGCCACCAGCAGACCCCGACCGGGACAGGGCCCCACCGGGGAGCTGTTTTTT
V: TRBV3-1/TRBV3-2; size: -; J: TRBJ1-4; D: -; CDR3: CASSPRANEKLFF; DNA: TGTGCCAGCAGCCCCAGGGCTAATGAAAAACTGTTTTTT
V: TRBV6-1; size: -; J: TRBJ2-1; D: -; CDR3: CASSEALPDSSYNEQFF; DNA: TGTGCCAGCAGTGAAGCGCTCCCGGACAGCTCCTACAATGAGCAGTTCTTC
V: TRBV19; size: -; J: TRBJ2-7; D: TRBD1; CDR3: CASSIQAGGGYEQYF; DNA: TGTGCCAGTAGTATTCAGGCAGGGGGCGGGTACGAGCAGTACTTC
V: TRBV6-6; size: -; J: TRBJ1-1; D: TRBD1; CDR3: CASSSHSTGGFTEAFF; DNA: TGTGCCAGCAGTTCCCACAGCACAGGGGGCTTCACTGAAGCTTTCTTT
V: TRBV6-2/TRBV6-3; size: few; J: TRBJ2-7; D: -; CDR3: CASSSRQGRMDEQYF; DNA: TGTGCCAGCAGTTCCCGGCAGGGGCGAATGGACGAGCAGTACTTC
V: TRBV11-3; size: -; J: TRBJ1-5; D: -; CDR3: CVCGHQPQHF; DNA: TGTGTCTGCGGGCATCAGCCCCAGCATTTT
V: TRBV6-5; size: -; J: TRBJ2-7; D: TRBD1; CDR3: CASSVQGFPSYEQYF; DNA: TGTGCCAGCAGCGTACAGGGGTTTCCCTCCTACGAGCAGTACTTC
V: TRBV11-2; size: -; J: TRBJ2-7; D: TRBD1; CDR3: CASSLVWGQGYEQYF; DNA: TGTGCCAGCAGCTTAGTGTGGGGACAGGGCTACGAGCAGTACTTC
V: TRBV5-1; size: -; J: TRBJ2-7; D: TRBD1; CDR3: CASSPGTGGLEQYF; DNA: TGCGCCAGCAGCCCAGGGACAGGCGGTTTGGAGCAGTACTTC
V: TRBV20-1; size: -; J: TRBJ2-1; D: -; CDR3: CSASVASRYNEQFF; DNA: TGCAGTGCTAGTGTGGCTAGTCGCTACAATGAGCAGTTCTTC
V: TRBV6-5; size: -; J: TRBJ2-7; D: -; CDR3: CASTLSGLPYEQYF; DNA: TGTGCCAGCACCTTAAGCGGGTTACCCTACGAGCAGTACTTC
V: TRBV6-5; size: once; J: TRBJ2-7; D: TRBD1; CDR3: CASSLQGAMYEQYF; DNA: TGTGCCAGCAGTTTACAGGGGGCTATGTACGAGCAGTACTTC
V: TRBV7-2; size: -; J: TRBJ1-5; D: TRBD1; CDR3: CASSLVFQGAAPQHF; DNA: TGTGCCAGCAGCTTAGTTTTTCAGGGGGCCGCGCCCCAGCATTTT
V: TRBV24-1; size: -; J: TRBJ2-3; D: TRBD1; CDR3: CATRGQVSTDTQYF; DNA: TGTGCCACCAGAGGACAGGTTAGCACAGATACGCAGTATTTT
V: TRBV2; size: -; J: TRBJ2-7; D: -; CDR3: CASPRISQGTYEQYF; DNA: TGTGCCAGTCCTCGAATATCTCAGGGGACCTACGAGCAGTACTTC
V: TRBV29-1; size: -; J: TRBJ1-2; D: -; CDR3: CSVPQDNLPVYGYTF; DNA: TGCAGCGTCCCTCAGGACAACCTGCCGGTCTATGGCTACACCTTC
V: TRBV11-3; size: -; J: TRBJ2-1; D: -; CDR3: CASSLDSDSRSNYNEQFF; DNA: TGTGCCAGCAGCTTAGACTCCGACTCGCGATCGAACTACAATGAGCAGTTCTTC
V: TRBV10-2; size: -; J: TRBJ2-1; D: TRBD2; CDR3: CASSPRTSGKDNEQFF; DNA: TGCGCCAGCAGTCCTAGGACTAGCGGGAAGGACAATGAGCAGTTCTTC